The clone carrying this T cell receptor (beta chain) has just a few counts. What it binds is not known. This record comes from a study of blood T cells in healthy people across ages. Findings of the study overall: Long-lived donors had more naive CD4+ cells and higher diversity than aged donors.

Alongside a J-beta primer mix, a sample-barcoded 5' primer served in a second PCR lasting 7 to 11 cycles. One entry per CDR3 protein results from TCRdb running MiXCR on the 5' RACE reads. The top ten clones hold about 4.1% of a sample with about 1.5 million distinct CDR3 sequences, about 42% of them seen once. Drawn from each donor were roughly 9.4 milliliters of peripheral blood. They isolated at least 6 million PBMCs from each sample. CDR3 length: 15 amino acids. V shed 3 bases, J shed 6 bases, and the junction held 8 bases outside the gene matches. Germline V gene sequence: CDR1 DFQATT, CDR2 SNEGSKA (reference sequence).

This clonotype originated in a young woman in good health. The chain employs TRBV20-1 and TRBJ1-4; 9 bases are a match to TRBD1. The sequenced material came from blood. Here the CDR3 DNA reads TGCAGTGCTAGTGATCCAGGGACAGGGCATGAAAAACTGTTTTTT. This translates into CSASDPGTGHEKLFF.